This T cell receptor (beta chain) was identified during a study of blood T cells in healthy people across ages. Whole-study results and caveats: Long-lived donors had more naive CD4+ cells and higher diversity than aged donors.

This CDR3 is 15 amino acids long. With V trimmed by 4 bases and J by 5 bases, 6 bases remained unmatched. Germline CDR1 reads SGHNT; CDR2 reads YYREEE (reference sequence). Worth noting for this clonotype: The antigen is undetermined.

A second about 6 to 12 cycle PCR used barcoded and J-beta primers. TCRdb ran MiXCR on the 5' RACE reads and lists one entry per CDR3 protein. The table shows 500,000 to 650,000 distinct CDR3 sequences, with 27% occurring only once. A further study also used this sample, focusing on T cells of mothers and their children. As reported in that work: A few healthy Caucasian mothers served as donors, and their six children did as well. Related mother-child pairs shared slightly more overlap than unrelated pairs, but the difference was non-significant.

The origin of this receptor is a boy under 10 years old in good health. Source material: blood. The chain joins TRBV5-4 to TRBJ2-1, with 10 bases lining up with TRBD1. The CDR3 region is CASSGQGGRDNEQFF. Here the CDR3 DNA reads TGTGCCAGCAGCGGACAGGGGGGCCGGGACAATGAGCAGTTCTTC.